The source of this TCR beta chain is a study of T cell repertoires in ileal Crohn's disease. Time point here: inflamed ileum from the surgical specimen. Here immunoSEQ multiplex PCR was the method, and the copy in TCRdb shows in-frame clones only, minus some. The sample has about 16,000 clones, 92% seen once. Trimming removed 2 bases from V and 2 bases from J; junction bases left unmatched: 2. Germline loops: CDR1 SGHDT, CDR2 YYEEEE. CDR3 size: 15 residues. This chain joins TRBV5-6 and TRBJ2-5; TRBD2 matches 11 bases. The TCR sequence derives from an adult with Crohn's disease. The sequenced sample was ileal tissue. The CDR3 protein is CASSLTSGGQETQYF. CDR3 coding DNA: TGTGCCAGCAGCTTAACTAGCGGGGGTCAAGAGACCCAGTACTTC.